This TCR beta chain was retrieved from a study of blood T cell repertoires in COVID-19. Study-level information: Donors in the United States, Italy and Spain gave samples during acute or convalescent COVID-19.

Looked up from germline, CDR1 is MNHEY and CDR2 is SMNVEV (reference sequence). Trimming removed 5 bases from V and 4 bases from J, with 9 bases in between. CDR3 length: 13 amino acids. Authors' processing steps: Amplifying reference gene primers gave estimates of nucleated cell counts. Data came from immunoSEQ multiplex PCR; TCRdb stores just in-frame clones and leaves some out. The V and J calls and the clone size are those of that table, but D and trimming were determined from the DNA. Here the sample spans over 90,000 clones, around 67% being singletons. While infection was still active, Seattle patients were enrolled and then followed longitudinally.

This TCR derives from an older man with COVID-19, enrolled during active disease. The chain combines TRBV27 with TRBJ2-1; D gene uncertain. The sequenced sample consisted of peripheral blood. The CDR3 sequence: CASSPTPYNEQFF. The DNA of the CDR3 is TGTGCCAGCAGTCCGACACCTTACAATGAGCAGTTCTTC.